Below are 16 T cell receptor beta chains sequenced from a single sample in a study of T cells after yellow fever vaccination. TCRdb called the 5' RACE reads again in MiXCR, with one record for every CDR3 protein. This sample yields roughly 68,000 distinct CDR3 sequences, of which less than 8.5% are seen a single time; around 37% belongs to the top ten. Material: CD8+ T cells sorted from PBMCs, obtained roughly seven weeks after the first yellow fever vaccination. All receptors come from a man aged 18-30 years who received the YFV17D yellow fever vaccine.

This clonotype was observed at least ten times. V gene TRBV6-5 combines with J gene TRBJ1-2; 7 bases are shared with TRBD1. The V segment lost 2 bases and the J segment 8 bases; nucleotides outside the gene matches: 5. The CDR3 runs to 13 residues. Germline assignment: CDR1 MNHEY and CDR2 SVGAGI. This chain's CDR3 is CASSYRTGEGYTF. CDR3 coding DNA: TGTGCCAGCAGTTACCGGACAGGCGAAGGCTACACCTTC.

The sample holds many counts of this clonotype. J is TRBJ1-2 and V is TRBV4-1; D call uncertain. This CDR3 region has 13 residues. Germline CDR1 MGHRA, CDR2 YSYEKL. V lost 0 bases and J 4 bases, leaving 6 bases between the germline ends. CDR3 protein: CASSQESGYGYTF. In DNA form, the CDR3 reads TGCGCCAGCAGCCAAGAGTCCGGCTATGGCTACACCTTC.

This clonotype was seen ten or more times. The chain is built from TRBV27 and TRBJ2-7; no firm D call. CDR1 is MNHEY, CDR2 SMNVEV, per germline (reference sequence). There are 14 residues in the CDR3. The V gene lost 2 bases and the J gene lost 2 bases, with 10 bases spanning the gap. In DNA form, the CDR3 reads TGTGCCAGCAGTTTAGGGGATACGACCTACGAGCAGTACTTC. Protein: CASSLGDTTYEQYF.

The chain employs TRBV7-9 and TRBJ2-5; D gene uncertain. CDR3 size: 13 residues. V lost 5 bases and J lost 2, with 9 bases in between. Germline-derived CDR1 and CDR2 are SEHNR and FQNEAQ (reference sequence). Written as DNA, the CDR3 is TGTGCCAGCAGCCCCTTTCCTCAAGAGACCCAGTACTTC. This codes for CASSPFPQETQYF.

This clonotype occurred many times. The chain recombines TRBV7-2 with TRBJ2-3; 10 nucleotides agree with TRBD2. The V segment lost 3 bases and the J segment 2 bases; nucleotides outside the gene matches: 5. The CDR3 runs to 16 residues. Germline-derived CDR1 and CDR2 are SGHTA and FQGNSA. The CDR3 is CASSFISGGFTDTQYF. CDR3 sequence (DNA): TGTGCCAGCAGCTTCATTAGCGGGGGGTTCACAGATACGCAGTATTTT.

In this sample, this clonotype turned up many times. The chain has TRBV7-9 and TRBJ2-7; D is unclear. This CDR3 has 12 amino acids. Germline loops: CDR1 SEHNR, CDR2 FQNEAQ (reference sequence). V was pared by 1 base and J by 6 bases, with 7 bases between. The CDR3 nucleotides are TGTGCCAGCAGCTTAGATCCTTCCGAGCAGTACTTC. Translated, it gives CASSLDPSEQYF.

DNA for the CDR3: TGCGCCAGCAGCCGGAACCTGGACAGGGGCAATAATGAGCAGTTCTTC. Residues: CASSRNLDRGNNEQFF. This chain links TRBV4-3 with TRBJ2-1; TRBD1 matches at 9 bases. Trimming removed 4 bases from V and 7 bases from J; junction bases left unmatched: 11. Germline V gives CDR1 LGHNA, CDR2 YSLEER. The CDR3 runs 16 residues.

The chain uses TRBV4-3 and TRBJ2-5, with 11 bases matching TRBD2. V shed 0 bases and J 5 bases; nucleotides not matched to a gene: 11. The CDR3 runs 18 residues. Germline V gives CDR1 LGHNA, CDR2 YSLEER. CDR3 DNA: TGCGCCAGCAGCCAAGATGGGGCTAGCGGGGGGCTCGGTGAGACCCAGTACTTC. Translated, it gives CASSQDGASGGLGETQYF.

This clonotype occurred many times. The rearrangement uses TRBV7-9 and TRBJ2-7; D unresolved. Germline loops: CDR1 SEHNR, CDR2 FQNEAQ (reference sequence). This CDR3 is 14 amino acids long. V lost 6 bases and J 5 bases, leaving 17 bases between the germline ends. The CDR3 sequence: CASRSYRLEDEQYF. DNA of the CDR3: TGTGCCAGCAGGTCATACAGATTAGAAGACGAGCAGTACTTC.

This clonotype was seen more than once but under ten times. V is TRBV7-2 and J is TRBJ2-1, with 8 positions matching TRBD1. The V and J ends lost 4 bases and 8 bases, in that order; junction bases with no gene match: 10. The CDR3 runs 15 residues. The germline V gene encodes CDR1 SGHTA and CDR2 FQGNSA. The CDR3 spells CASSSITGGWDEQFF. The CDR3 DNA sequence: TGTGCCAGCAGCTCGATAACAGGGGGTTGGGATGAGCAGTTCTTC.

CDR3: CSVLATGASYGYTF. CDR3 in DNA: TGCAGCGTTTTGGCCACAGGGGCCTCCTATGGCTACACCTTC. The chain recombines TRBV29-1 with TRBJ1-2; the match to TRBD1 covers 7 bases. The CDR3 totals 14 residues. The J segment lost 4 bases and the V segment lost 5 bases, leaving 10 bases of the junction unmatched. CDR1 SQVTM and CDR2 ANQGSEA come from the germline V gene.

The rearrangement uses TRBV5-1 and TRBJ2-2, with 12 bases lining up with TRBD2. This CDR3 region has 16 residues. CDR1 and CDR2 from the germline V gene are SGHRS and YFSETQ. After removal of 4 bases from V and 5 bases from J, the junction contained 6 bases not matched to a gene. The DNA of the CDR3 is TGCGCCAGCAGCACGACTAGCGGGAGAAGGACCGGGGAGCTGTTTTTT. Amino acid sequence: CASSTTSGRRTGELFF.

This clonotype was observed at least ten times. The genes are TRBV7-2 and TRBJ2-1, with D perhaps assigned TRBD1 or TRBD2 (6 bases each). The germline V gene has CDR1 SGHTA and CDR2 FQGNSA. The germline V and J ends were trimmed by 8 bases and 7 bases, with 21 bases remaining between them. The CDR3 length is 15 residues. As DNA, the CDR3 is TGTGCCAGCCACCCGGGGAGTTGGAGGGGGAATGAGCAGTTCTTC. Protein: CASHPGSWRGNEQFF.

This chain links TRBV7-9 with TRBJ1-3, with TRBD1 identical over 11 bases. CDR1 and CDR2 from the germline V gene are SEHNR and FQNEAQ (reference sequence). The ends lost 2 bases at V and 7 bases at J; junction bases unmatched: 7. This CDR3 is 16 amino acids long. The DNA of the CDR3 is TGTGCCAGCAGCTTATGGACAGGGGGCCTGGTTAACACCATATATTTT. Amino acids: CASSLWTGGLVNTIYF. The variable domain in full, with the rest retrieved from reference TRBV7-9 and TRBJ1-3, is DTGVSQNPRHKITKRGQNVTFRCDPISEHNRLYWYRQTLGQGPEFLTYFQNEAQLEKSRLLSDRFSAERPKGSFSTLEIQRTEQGDSAMYLCASSLWTGGLVNTIYFGEGSWLTVV.

This clonotype has at least ten counts. The chain employs TRBV5-1 and TRBJ2-3, with 11 bases lining up with TRBD2. V trimming: 0 bases; J trimming: 5 bases; junction bases outside the gene matches: 5. Germline V lookup: CDR1 SGHRS, CDR2 YFSETQ. This CDR3 contains 16 residues. CDR3: CASSLVAGGPVDTQYF. The DNA of the CDR3 is TGCGCCAGCAGCTTGGTAGCGGGGGGGCCAGTAGATACGCAGTATTTT.

Many counts were recorded for this clonotype. The chain recombines TRBV9 with TRBJ2-1; D not certain. Trimming cost V 3 bases and J 2 bases, with 12 bases left between them. The CDR3 sequence is 15 residues long. CDR1 is SGDLS and CDR2 is YYNGEE in the germline V gene. CDR3 residues: CASSEHALTYNEQFF. In nucleotides, the CDR3 is TGTGCCAGCAGCGAACACGCGCTCACCTACAATGAGCAGTTCTTC.